These 4 T cell receptor beta chains originate from one sample sequenced in a study of cytomegalovirus exposure and HLA in healthy donors. It was with 60 Vbeta and 13 Jbeta primers that the PCR ran. This table comes from immunoSEQ multiplex PCR, and its TCRdb copy is limited to in-frame clones, with some not included. The table includes 130,000 or so clones, around 72% detected once. The sequenced sample was PBMCs. Source of these receptors: a man between 45 and 60 years old in good health and CMV-seropositive.

Only a few counts were recorded for this clone. The chain joins TRBV6-5 to TRBJ2-1, with TRBD2 identical over 8 bases. This CDR3 contains 15 residues. Trimming removed 5 bases from V and 1 base from J; junction bases left unmatched: 4. Per germline, CDR1 MNHEY and CDR2 SVGAGI. The CDR3: CASSLQRGSYNEQFF. The CDR3 bases are TGTGCCAGCAGTCTCCAGCGGGGGTCCTACAATGAGCAGTTCTTC.

The V gene is TRBV5-6, the J gene TRBJ2-1; 8 bases match TRBD1. This CDR3 spans 16 amino acids. Unmatched junction bases numbered 9, after V lost 4 bases and J lost 3 bases. Germline loops: CDR1 SGHDT, CDR2 YYEEEE. CDR3 in amino acids: CASSPARGRFYNEQFF. The CDR3 coding sequence is TGTGCCAGCAGCCCAGCCAGGGGGCGCTTCTACAATGAGCAGTTCTTC.

The chain uses TRBV6-5 and TRBJ2-7; D is unresolved. The germline gives CDR1 MNHEY, CDR2 SVGAGI. The CDR3 sequence is 13 residues long. Trimming cost V 6 bases and J 3 bases, with 12 bases left between them. The CDR3 loop reads CASRSDAGYEQYF. CDR3 nucleotide sequence: TGTGCCAGCAGGAGTGACGCAGGCTACGAGCAGTACTTC.

The chain uses TRBV6-5 and TRBJ1-1; D not resolved. CDR3 length: 13 residues. V lost 0 bases and J 0 bases, leaving 2 bases between the germline ends. The germline gives CDR1 MNHEY, CDR2 SVGAGI. CDR3 region: CASSYSMNTEAFF. As DNA, the CDR3 is TGTGCCAGCAGTTACTCCATGAACACTGAAGCTTTCTTT.